The 2 T cell receptor beta chains below all came from one sample that was sequenced in a study of Graves' ophthalmopathy and Graves' hyperthyroidism. Amplification of TCR beta CDR3 regions used RNA transcripts. RT-PCR with HTBI primers came first, then second-round multiplex PCR. One entry per CDR3 protein, called by TCRdb with MiXCR from the multiplex PCR reads. The sample includes 650,000 to 900,000 distinct CDR3 sequences, around 40% of them seen just once. The material sequenced was peripheral blood. Receptors were obtained from an adult man with Graves' ophthalmopathy.

This clonotype was picked up many times. V gene TRBV7-9 combines with J gene TRBJ1-2; no clear D gene. CDR3 size: 14 residues. Trimming took off 7 bases at V and 1 base at J, with 13 bases between the two ends. Germline V CDR1 and CDR2: SEHNR, FQNEAQ (reference sequence). The CDR3 protein is CASTSSTINYGYTF. The CDR3 coding sequence is TGTGCCAGCACCTCTAGTACTATTAACTATGGCTACACCTTC.

In this sample, this clonotype turned up many times. This sequence joins TRBV15 and TRBJ2-5; D uncertain. Germline loops: CDR1 LNHNV, CDR2 YYDKDF (reference sequence). V lost 3 bases and J 5 bases, leaving 16 bases between the germline ends. The CDR3 spans 15 residues. CDR3 region: CATSSDLHVFETQYF. CDR3 nucleotide sequence: TGTGCCACCAGCAGCGATTTGCATGTTTTCGAGACCCAGTACTTC.